This T cell receptor beta chain was sequenced in a study of Ad26.COV2.S vaccination and SARS-CoV-2 variants. Study-wide context: Donor allocation was to the COV1001 Ad26.COV2.S trial arm. Points from the study as a whole: Similar non-spike TCR breadth was seen in vaccine and placebo recipients. Total T cell responses were possibly underestimated by TCR breadth and depth analyses.

Treatment denoted: some 20 received Ad26.COV2.S at low or high dose, single or two shots; five or six received placebo; per-sample allocation not given. After the first vaccine or placebo injection, samples were drawn on day 63. V lost 0 bases and J lost 6, with 8 bases in between. Looked up from germline, CDR1 is GTSNPN and CDR2 is SVGIG (reference sequence). The CDR3 contains 12 residues. As concerns this clone: The antigen is not known.

TCRdb's table, derived via immunoSEQ multiplex PCR, lists solely in-frame clones and lacks some. The table includes hundreds of thousands of clones, 80% to 95% detected once. The starting material was peripheral blood, obtained in a trial of Ad26.COV2.S vaccine versus placebo. The sequence came from a person aged 18-65 years who received the Ad26.COV2.S COVID-19 vaccine or a placebo. This chain connects TRBV30 to TRBJ1-1; D unresolved. The DNA for the CDR3 is TGTGCCTGGAGTGTACAATTACCTGAAGCTTTCTTT. It codes for CAWSVQLPEAFF.